The clone carrying this T cell receptor (beta chain) has a handful of counts. MiXCR, run by TCRdb on the 5' RACE reads, gives a single entry per CDR3 protein. Of around 1.7 million distinct CDR3 sequences detected, about 30% appear once; the ten largest clones hold approximately 0.25%. The CDR3 runs 15 residues. CDR1 SGHRS and CDR2 YFSETQ come from the germline V gene. V was clipped by 4 bases and J by 0 bases, with 13 bases between them. This entry belongs to a study of identical twins. The V gene is TRBV5-1, the J gene TRBJ1-1; D unclear. This sequence originates from a newborn girl in good health. Specimen: cord blood. The CDR3 here is CASSPRGVMNTEAFF. CDR3 DNA: TGCGCCAGCAGCCCCCGTGGGGTCATGAACACTGAAGCTTTCTTT.